Listed below are T cell receptor beta chains from one sample, sequenced in a study of T-cell memory formation after mild COVID-19. TCRdb re-derived calls from the 5' RACE reads in MiXCR, one entry per CDR3 protein. The sample includes around 180,000 distinct CDR3 sequences, roughly 20% of them seen just once. Sequenced input: PBMCs or a T cell subset sorted from them (not recorded which). These receptor sequences come from a man younger than 30 who had mild COVID-19 (a few samples of this study predate the infection). Cell type and time point are not known. Each CDR3 is given with its conserved first and last residue. Expanded clones get a size class; other rows say once, few or many, or leave the size out.

J gene	V gene	clone size	CDR3 protein
TRBJ1-6	TRBV29-1	.	CSVSGGLNSPLHF
TRBJ1-1	TRBV4-3	few	CASSLYTGHSFNTEAFF
TRBJ2-5	TRBV7-3	few	CASSPGASALAGTQYF
TRBJ2-3	TRBV7-9	many	CASSFRAATTDTQYF
TRBJ2-6	TRBV3-1	.	CASSQDPYSGANVLTF
TRBJ2-2	TRBV4-2	few	CASSQEGTTNTGELFF
TRBJ2-2	TRBV7-3	few	CASSQGWGANTGELFF
TRBJ2-1	TRBV12-5	.	CASGYPGTGVNEQFF
TRBJ1-1	TRBV4-3	.	CASSQEMNTEAFF
TRBJ1-1	TRBV5-1	.	CASSVSGAPNTEAFF
TRBJ1-6	TRBV5-1	few	CASSQAGTDNSPLHF
TRBJ1-1	TRBV12-3/TRBV12-4	few	CASTQRGRDTEAFF
TRBJ1-2	TRBV28	few	CASSSLGNGYTF
TRBJ1-5	TRBV18	many	CASSLVSNQPQHF
TRBJ1-3	TRBV20-1	.	CSAIPGDRGTVIYF
TRBJ2-3	TRBV7-9	few	CASSPTAGTDTQYF
TRBJ2-4	TRBV20-1	many	CSARDSRGLKNIQYF
TRBJ2-3	TRBV28	few	CASIKRGGLGADTQYF
TRBJ2-1	TRBV7-2	few	CASSLEERGLQFF
TRBJ2-3	TRBV6-4	.	CASSDGAGGQDTQYF
TRBJ2-3	TRBV5-1	.	CASSLAGDLTDTQYF
TRBJ2-7	TRBV6-2/TRBV6-3	.	CASSYKGGPSYEQYF
TRBJ1-3	TRBV27	.	CASSLSTGVGNTIYF
TRBJ1-4	TRBV4-2	few	CASSQWTGFREKLFF
TRBJ2-3	TRBV27	.	CASRPRRRGSTDTQYF
TRBJ1-4	TRBV6-5	few	CASSSRGGEKLFF
TRBJ1-6	TRBV20-1	.	CSARGRAGGNSPLHF
TRBJ1-1	TRBV5-1	few	CASSPGLRRDGTEAFF
TRBJ2-1	TRBV30	once	CAWTSGVREFF
TRBJ1-1	TRBV28	.	CASLRGDRTEAFF
TRBJ1-6	TRBV28	many	CASRVLGSPLHF
TRBJ2-2	TRBV5-1	.	CASSLLPGSGTGELFF
TRBJ2-3	TRBV7-2	.	CASSTGLGSPDTQYF
TRBJ1-2	TRBV21-1	.	CASSARSGQGAANYGYTF
TRBJ2-3	TRBV15	.	CATSRTWTSTDTQYF
TRBJ1-3	TRBV29-1	.	CSAEEGNTIYF
TRBJ1-6	TRBV12-3/TRBV12-4	.	CASSFHGTPRDNSPLHF
TRBJ2-3	TRBV5-1	few	CASSLGPQRGATDTQYF
TRBJ1-5	TRBV3-1	.	CASSQGALSNQPQHF
TRBJ2-2	TRBV5-1	.	CASKTSPANTGELFF
TRBJ2-1	TRBV7-9	many	CASSIFDNNEQFF
TRBJ2-3	TRBV4-3	few	CASRAGTSVPDTQYF
TRBJ2-1	TRBV6-5	.	CASSYWGEQFF
TRBJ1-3	TRBV14	.	CASSQGLAASGNTIYF
TRBJ2-5	TRBV20-1	few	CSALWKVGYF
TRBJ2-2	TRBV20-1	few	CSASRGPRTGELFF
TRBJ2-5	TRBV2	.	CASSELETQYF
TRBJ2-5	TRBV4-1	few	CASSQDQGSETQYF
TRBJ2-4	TRBV7-2	few	CASSLVGGAGGNIQYF
TRBJ1-1	TRBV20-1	many	CSARVEELSGGWTEAFF
TRBJ2-1	TRBV7-9	.	CASLRGSSYNEQFF
TRBJ2-3	TRBV29-1	.	CSVGPDRANTQYF